This T cell receptor (beta chain) appears in the sequencing data of a study of T cells in Graves' hyperthyroidism and ophthalmopathy (dated by TCRdb to about 2019). Some background on the complete study: Peripheral blood was collected at initial diagnosis, before any treatment. To identify distinguishing TCR V-J signatures, a discovery cohort of 100 or so patients was used, comprising some 45 with Graves' ophthalmopathy and 57 with stable Graves' hyperthyroidism. Whether ophthalmopathy could be predicted prospectively was tested in an independent validation cohort made up of under 20 hyperthyroidism patients plus 17 patients who later progressed to ophthalmopathy. The roughly 100 discovery patients were randomly divided into training and test sets at a 7:3 ratio. In addition, the study compared T-cell repertoires in thyroid tissue and in blood from about 6 Graves' hyperthyroidism patients. After sampling, hyperthyroidism patients received methimazole starting at 30 mg daily, and ophthalmopathy patients received high-dose intravenous methylprednisolone. The paper describes TCR Vbeta CDR3 sequencing of about 140 peripheral blood samples, made up of fewer than 50 ophthalmopathy patients, 70 to 75 hyperthyroidism patients and roughly 17 progressor patients. The research as a whole found: No statistical method was used to fix the sample size in advance, and group allocation was not hidden from the investigators. During validation, the model predicted progression to ophthalmopathy a median of roughly six months ahead of onset, with around 70% sensitivity and about 72% specificity. Most expanded thyroid clonotypes (frequency above 0.001) were also detected in blood, suggesting blood repertoires may reflect thyroid immune responses. Ophthalmopathy was separated from stable hyperthyroidism by a 13 V-J signature model, with 87.88% sensitivity and approximately 84% specificity obtained in cross-validation and 80%/75% obtained in testing.

Amplification of TCR beta CDR3 regions was carried out from RNA transcripts. The first round of RT-PCR for the TCR CDR3 was performed with the HTBI primer set and the Qiagen OneStep RT-PCR kit. Libraries were constructed in a second round of multiplex PCR, after which size selection and purification were carried out. Paired-end sequencing of the libraries was performed with 100 bp reads on an Illumina HiSeq2000. Processing in the source paper ran as follows. SOAPnuke was used to process the raw data, removing reads that contained adapters or uncalled bases, had a mean Phred below 15, or lacked an exact match to the constant primer or identifier. COPE v1.2.5 was used to merge the high-quality paired reads, and each unique nucleotide sequence was defined as a clonotype. MiTCR v1.1 was used to align clonotypes to the IMGT TRBV, TRBD and TRBJ reference segments. The analysis included only V-J combinations with a frequency above 0.0001, which together covered 99% to 99.2% of the repertoires. The TCS score was defined as the ratio of F50 (clonal expansion) to E x V (chaos), calculated using BLOSUM62-based TCRdist between CDR3 peptides within each V-J. Welch's t-statistics and random forest reduced fewer than 600 V-J features to 10 to 15, which were used in a naive Bayes classifier (R e1071). TCRdb's own reprocessing of the public reads used fastp at Q25 and MiXCR and kept productive beta chains. Each CDR3 protein gets just one entry, which takes the most common genes and DNA from the rows behind it. The V and J calls come from TCRdb's annotation, not from the publication. This sample is represented by fewer than 700,000 distinct CDR3 sequences; roughly 15% of them were singletons. The biggest ten clones account for approximately 3.9% of the sample.

A word on this clonotype: What this receptor recognizes is not known. Qualities for individual bases were not recorded, and no much larger clone is one base off.

Stable Graves' hyperthyroidism was defined as no progression to ophthalmopathy during 18 months of follow-up. Hyperthyroidism patients were newly diagnosed, had a disease duration of under 2 months, and were aged 18 to 65 years. Patients with uncontrolled infections, other autoimmune diseases, pregnancy or lactation were excluded. Diagnoses were based on clinical symptoms, serum thyroxine and TRAb, thyroid ultrasound and orbital computed tomography. PBMCs were separated from roughly 10 ml of fresh peripheral blood using Ficoll-Paque density gradient centrifugation. Total RNA was extracted using Trizol reagent, and RNA quality was assessed on an Agilent 2100 Bioanalyzer. Germline trimming amounts to 4 bases on V and 2 bases on J, with 11 as the count of junction bases outside the gene matches. The CDR3 starts with the cysteine, ends with the phenylalanine, and has 19 residues. Of the read, only the CDR3 DNA is kept; its 57 bases are in frame from base 1. As encoded in the germline V gene, CDR1 is KGHDR while CDR2 is SFDVKD.

The sequenced sample consisted of blood. This clonotype originated in a woman in her twenties or thirties with Graves' hyperthyroidism. This sequence uses TRBV24-1 and TRBJ2-1; the junction holds 12 bases that match TRBD2. The CDR3 protein: CATSDPKLAGGKTYNEQFF. At the DNA level, the sequence is TGTGCCACCAGTGACCCAAAACTAGCGGGAGGTAAAACCTACAATGAGCAGTTCTTC.